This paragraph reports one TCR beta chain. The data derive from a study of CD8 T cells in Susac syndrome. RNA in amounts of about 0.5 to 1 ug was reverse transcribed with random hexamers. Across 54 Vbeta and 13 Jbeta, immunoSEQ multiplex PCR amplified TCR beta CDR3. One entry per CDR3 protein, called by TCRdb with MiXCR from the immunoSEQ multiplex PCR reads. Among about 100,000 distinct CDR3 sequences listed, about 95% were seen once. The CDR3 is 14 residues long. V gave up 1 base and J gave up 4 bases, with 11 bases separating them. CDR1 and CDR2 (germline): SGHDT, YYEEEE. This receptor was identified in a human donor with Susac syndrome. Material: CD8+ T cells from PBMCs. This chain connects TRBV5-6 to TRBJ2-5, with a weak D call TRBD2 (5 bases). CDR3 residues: CASSLFAGRETQYF. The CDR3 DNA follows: TGTGCCAGCAGCTTGTTCGCGGGTCGAGAGACCCAGTACTTC.